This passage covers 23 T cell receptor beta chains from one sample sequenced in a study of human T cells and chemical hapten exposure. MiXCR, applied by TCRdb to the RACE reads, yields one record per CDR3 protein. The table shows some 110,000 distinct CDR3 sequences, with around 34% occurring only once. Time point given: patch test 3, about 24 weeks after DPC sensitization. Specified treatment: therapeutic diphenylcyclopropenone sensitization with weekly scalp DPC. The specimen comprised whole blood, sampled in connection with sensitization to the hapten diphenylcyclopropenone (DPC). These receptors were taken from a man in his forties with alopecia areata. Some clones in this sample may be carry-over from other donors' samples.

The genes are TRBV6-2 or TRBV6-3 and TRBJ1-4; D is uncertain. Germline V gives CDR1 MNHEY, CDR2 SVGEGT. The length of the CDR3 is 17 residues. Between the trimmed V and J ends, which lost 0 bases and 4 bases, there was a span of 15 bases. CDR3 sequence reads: CASSYSSIRGINEKLFF. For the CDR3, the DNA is TGTGCCAGCAGTTACTCGAGTATCCGGGGAATTAATGAAAAACTGTTTTTT.

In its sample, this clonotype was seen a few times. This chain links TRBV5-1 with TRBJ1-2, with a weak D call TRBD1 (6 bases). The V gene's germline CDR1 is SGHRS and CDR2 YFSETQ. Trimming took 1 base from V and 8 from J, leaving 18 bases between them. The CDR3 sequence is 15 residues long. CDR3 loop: CASSLRAGTTIGYTF. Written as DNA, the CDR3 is TGCGCCAGCAGCTTGAGGGCCGGGACAACTATCGGCTACACCTTC.

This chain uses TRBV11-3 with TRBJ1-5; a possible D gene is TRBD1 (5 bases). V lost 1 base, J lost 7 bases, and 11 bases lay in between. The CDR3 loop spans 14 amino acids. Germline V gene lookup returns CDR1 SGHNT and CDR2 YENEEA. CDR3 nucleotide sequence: TGTGCCAGCAGCTTAGGTAGGGGAAGGCAGCCCCAGCATTTT. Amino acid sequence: CASSLGRGRQPQHF.

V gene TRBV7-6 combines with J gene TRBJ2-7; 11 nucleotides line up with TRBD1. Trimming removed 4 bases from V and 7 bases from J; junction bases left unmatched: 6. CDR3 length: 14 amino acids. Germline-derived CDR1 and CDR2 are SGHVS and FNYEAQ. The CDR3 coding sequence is TGTGCCAGCAGCTATGGGACAGGGGGAGGTGAGCAGTACTTC. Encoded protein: CASSYGTGGGEQYF. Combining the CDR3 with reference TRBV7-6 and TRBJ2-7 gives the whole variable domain GAGVSQSPRYKVTKRGQDVALRCDPISGHVSLYWYRQALGQGPEFLTYFNYEAQQDKSGLPNDRFSAERPEGSISTLTIQRTEQRDSAMYRCASSYGTGGGEQYFGPGTRLTVT.

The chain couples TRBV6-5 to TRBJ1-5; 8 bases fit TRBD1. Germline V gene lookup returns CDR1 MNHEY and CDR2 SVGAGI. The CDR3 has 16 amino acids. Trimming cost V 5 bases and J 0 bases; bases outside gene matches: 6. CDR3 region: CASSPGTGYSNQPQHF. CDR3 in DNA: TGTGCCAGCAGTCCAGGGACAGGATATAGCAATCAGCCCCAGCATTTT.

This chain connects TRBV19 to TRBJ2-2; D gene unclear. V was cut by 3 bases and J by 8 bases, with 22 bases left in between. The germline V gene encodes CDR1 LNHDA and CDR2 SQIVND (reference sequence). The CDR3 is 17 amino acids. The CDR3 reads CASSIVLLSRSSGELFF. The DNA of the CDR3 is TGTGCCAGTAGTATCGTGCTCTTAAGTCGGTCATCGGGGGAGCTGTTTTTT.

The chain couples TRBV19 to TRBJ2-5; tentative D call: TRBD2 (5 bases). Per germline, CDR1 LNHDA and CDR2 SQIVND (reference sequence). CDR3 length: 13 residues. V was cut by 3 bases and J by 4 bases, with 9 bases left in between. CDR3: CASSIGGGETQYF. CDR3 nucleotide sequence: TGTGCCAGTAGTATCGGAGGAGGAGAGACCCAGTACTTC. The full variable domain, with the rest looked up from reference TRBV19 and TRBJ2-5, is DGGITQSPKYLFRKEGQNVTLSCEQNLNHDAMYWYRQDPGQGLRLIYYSQIVNDFQKGDIAEGYSVSREKKESFPLTVTSAQKNPTAFYLCASSIGGGETQYFGPGTRLLVL.

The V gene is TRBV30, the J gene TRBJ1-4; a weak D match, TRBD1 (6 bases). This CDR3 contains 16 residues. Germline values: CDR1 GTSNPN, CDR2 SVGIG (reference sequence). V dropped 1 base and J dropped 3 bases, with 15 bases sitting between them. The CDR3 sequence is CAWSATTGISNEKLFF. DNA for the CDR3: TGTGCCTGGAGTGCCACTACAGGGATTTCTAATGAAAAACTGTTTTTT.

As DNA, the CDR3 is TGCGCCAGCAGCTTGGTCGCATCTCGCAATGAGCAGTTCTTC. Its translation: CASSLVASRNEQFF. The chain uses TRBV5-1 and TRBJ2-1; D remains unclear. The V end lost 0 bases, the J end lost 6 bases, and 10 bases lay between the germline ends. The germline CDR1 and CDR2 sequences are SGHRS and YFSETQ. This CDR3 spans 14 amino acids.

This CDR3 is CASSTRRSSYEQYF. The CDR3 DNA is TGTGCCAGCAGCACCCGAAGGAGCTCCTACGAGCAGTACTTC. This rearrangement joins TRBV4-2 to TRBJ2-7; D gene ambiguous. The CDR3 is 14 amino acids. Germline values: CDR1 LGHNA, CDR2 YNFKEQ. V was shortened by 5 bases and J by 0 bases, with 11 bases between the two germline ends.

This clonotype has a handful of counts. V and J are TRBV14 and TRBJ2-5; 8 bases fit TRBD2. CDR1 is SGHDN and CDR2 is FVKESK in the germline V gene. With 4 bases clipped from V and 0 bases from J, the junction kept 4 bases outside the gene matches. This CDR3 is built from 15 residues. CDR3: CASSLIAGYQETQYF. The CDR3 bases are TGTGCCAGCAGCCTGATAGCGGGATACCAAGAGACCCAGTACTTC.

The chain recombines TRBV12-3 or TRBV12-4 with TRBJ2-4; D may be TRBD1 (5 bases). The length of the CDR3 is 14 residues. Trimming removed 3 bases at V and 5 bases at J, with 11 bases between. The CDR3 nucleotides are TGTGCCAGCAGTTTTGCCAGGGCCGAAAACATTCAGTACTTC. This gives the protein CASSFARAENIQYF.

The CDR3 DNA is TGTGCCATCAGTGGTATAGCGGGAGGGAACGAGCAGTACTTC. Translated: CAISGIAGGNEQYF. V gene TRBV10-3 combines with J gene TRBJ2-7, with TRBD2 identical over 11 bases. Unmatched junction bases numbered 4, after V lost 4 bases and J lost 5 bases. Germline values: CDR1 ENHRY, CDR2 SYGVKD. This CDR3 spans 14 amino acids.

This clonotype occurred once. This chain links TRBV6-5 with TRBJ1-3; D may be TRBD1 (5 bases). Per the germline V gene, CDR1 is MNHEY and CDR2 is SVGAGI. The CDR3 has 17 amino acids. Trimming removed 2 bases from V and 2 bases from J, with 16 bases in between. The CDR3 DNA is TGTGCCAGCAGTTACGCGGCTGCGGGGACGGCTGGAAACACCATATATTTT. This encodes CASSYAAAGTAGNTIYF.

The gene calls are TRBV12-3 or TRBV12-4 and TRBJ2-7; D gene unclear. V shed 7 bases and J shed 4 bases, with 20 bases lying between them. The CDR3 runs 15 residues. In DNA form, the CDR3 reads TGTGCCAGCACTTTGAAGGGTAACAGTGATTACGAGCAGTACGTC. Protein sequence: CASTLKGNSDYEQYV.

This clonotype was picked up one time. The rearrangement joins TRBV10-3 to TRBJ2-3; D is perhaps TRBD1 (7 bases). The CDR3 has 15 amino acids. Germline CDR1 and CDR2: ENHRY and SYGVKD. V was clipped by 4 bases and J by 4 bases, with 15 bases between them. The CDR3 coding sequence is TGTGCCATCAGTGTTGCTACAGGGGAGGCAGATACGCAGTATTTT. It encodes CAISVATGEADTQYF.

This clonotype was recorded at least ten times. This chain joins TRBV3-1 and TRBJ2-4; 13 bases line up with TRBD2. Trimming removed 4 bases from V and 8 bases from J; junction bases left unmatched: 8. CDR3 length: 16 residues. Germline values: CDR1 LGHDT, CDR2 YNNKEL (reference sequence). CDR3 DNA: TGTGCCAGCAGCCCTAGGACTAGCGGGAGAGGGGACATTCAGTACTTC. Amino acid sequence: CASSPRTSGRGDIQYF.

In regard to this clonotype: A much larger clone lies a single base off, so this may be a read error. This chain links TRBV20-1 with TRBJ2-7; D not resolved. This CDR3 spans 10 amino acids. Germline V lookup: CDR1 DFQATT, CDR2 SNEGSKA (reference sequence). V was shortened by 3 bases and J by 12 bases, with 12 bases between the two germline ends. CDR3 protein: CSASDGPVYF. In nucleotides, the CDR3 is TGCAGTGCTAGTGACGGCCCGGTGTACTTC.

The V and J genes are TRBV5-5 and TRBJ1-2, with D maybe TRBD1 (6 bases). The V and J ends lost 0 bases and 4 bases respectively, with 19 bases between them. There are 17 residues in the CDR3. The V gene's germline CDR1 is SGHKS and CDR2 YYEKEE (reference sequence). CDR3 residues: CASSLAVRDTDLYGYTF. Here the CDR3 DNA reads TGTGCCAGCAGCTTGGCGGTCCGGGACACGGATCTCTATGGCTACACCTTC.

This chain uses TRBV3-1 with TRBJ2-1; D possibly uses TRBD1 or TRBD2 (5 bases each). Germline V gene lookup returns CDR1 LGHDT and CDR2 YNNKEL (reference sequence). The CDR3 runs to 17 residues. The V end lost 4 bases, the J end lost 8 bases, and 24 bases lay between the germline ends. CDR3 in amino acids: CASSPQRFTPRGDEQFF. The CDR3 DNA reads TGTGCCAGCAGCCCCCAAAGGTTTACTCCACGGGGCGATGAGCAGTTCTTC.

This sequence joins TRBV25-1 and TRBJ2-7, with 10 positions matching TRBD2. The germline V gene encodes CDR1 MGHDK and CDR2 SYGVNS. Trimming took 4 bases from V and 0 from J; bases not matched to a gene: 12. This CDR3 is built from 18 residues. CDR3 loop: CASSGLSRAGGSSYEQYF. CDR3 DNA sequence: TGTGCCAGCAGTGGCCTGAGCCGAGCGGGAGGGAGCTCCTACGAGCAGTACTTC.

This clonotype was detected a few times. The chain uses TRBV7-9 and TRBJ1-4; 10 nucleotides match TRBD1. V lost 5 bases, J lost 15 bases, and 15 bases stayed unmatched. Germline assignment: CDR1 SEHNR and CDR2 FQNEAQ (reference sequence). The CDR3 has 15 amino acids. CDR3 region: CASSMEGQGPGALFF. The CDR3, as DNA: TGTGCCAGCAGCATGGAGGGACAGGGGCCGGGCGCATTGTTTTTT.

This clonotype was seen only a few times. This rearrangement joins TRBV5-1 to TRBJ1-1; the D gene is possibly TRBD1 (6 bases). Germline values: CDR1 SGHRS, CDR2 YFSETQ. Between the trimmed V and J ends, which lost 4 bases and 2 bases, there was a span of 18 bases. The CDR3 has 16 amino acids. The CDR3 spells CASSRLEETGNTEAFF. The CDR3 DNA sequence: TGCGCCAGCAGCCGGCTGGAAGAGACAGGAAACACTGAAGCTTTCTTT.